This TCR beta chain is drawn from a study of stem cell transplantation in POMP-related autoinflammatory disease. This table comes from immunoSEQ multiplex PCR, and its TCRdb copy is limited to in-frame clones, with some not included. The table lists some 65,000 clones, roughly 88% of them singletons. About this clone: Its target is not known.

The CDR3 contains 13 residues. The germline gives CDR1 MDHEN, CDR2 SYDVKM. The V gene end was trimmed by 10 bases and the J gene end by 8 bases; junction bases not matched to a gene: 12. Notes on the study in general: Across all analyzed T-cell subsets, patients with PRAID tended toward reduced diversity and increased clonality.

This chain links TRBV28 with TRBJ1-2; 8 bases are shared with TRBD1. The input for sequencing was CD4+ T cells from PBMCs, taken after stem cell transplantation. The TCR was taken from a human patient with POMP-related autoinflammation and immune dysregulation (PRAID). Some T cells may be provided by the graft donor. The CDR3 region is CATEGYRGGGYTF. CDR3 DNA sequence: TGTGCCACCGAGGGTTACAGGGGGGGCGGCTACACCTTC.